The 27 T cell receptor beta chains reported below all come from one sample, sequenced in a study of response to subunit inactivated influenza vaccine. TCRdb called the RT-PCR reads again in MiXCR, with one record for every CDR3 protein. Here the sample spans some 500,000 distinct CDR3 sequences, 13% being singletons. The sequencing used PBMCs from blood, collected 45 days after vaccination. The receptor source for this set is a man aged 50 to 59 who received an inactivated influenza vaccine.

In its sample, this clonotype was seen a few times. The genes are TRBV20-1 and TRBJ2-1; 7 bases match TRBD2. Germline V gene data show CDR1 as DFQATT and CDR2 as SNEGSKA (reference sequence). The CDR3 runs to 13 residues. DNA for the CDR3: TGCAGAGCCGGGACTACTAGAGGGAATGAGCAGTTCTTC. It translates to CRAGTTRGNEQFF.

The chain carries TRBV5-1 and TRBJ2-1; TRBD1 agrees at 9 bases. This CDR3 spans 18 amino acids. CDR1 is SGHRS, CDR2 YFSETQ, per germline. After removal of 4 bases from V and 3 bases from J, the junction contained 14 bases not matched to a gene. CDR3 in DNA: TGCGCCAGCAGCCTGGGGGGTTCAGGACAGGGGAACTACAATGAGCAGTTCTTC. This gives the protein CASSLGGSGQGNYNEQFF.

In its sample, this clonotype was seen many times. The J gene is TRBJ2-2, the V gene TRBV6-1; weak D call: TRBD2 (6 bases). V lost 8 bases and J lost 1, with 11 bases in between. Germline CDR1 is MNHNS and CDR2 is SASEGT. This CDR3 is built from 14 residues. The CDR3 bases are TGTGCCAGCCGGAGGGGCGAGAACACCGGGGAGCTGTTTTTT. It translates to CASRRGENTGELFF.

This chain joins TRBV12-3 or TRBV12-4 and TRBJ2-2; possibly TRBD1 for D (5 bases). V was cut by 6 bases and J by 0 bases, with 11 bases left in between. This CDR3 spans 15 amino acids. The CDR3 coding sequence is TGTGCCAGCAGACGTACAGGATCGAACACCGGGGAGCTGTTTTTT. Its protein is CASRRTGSNTGELFF.

This clonotype was observed at least ten times. The genes are TRBV24-1 and TRBJ2-3, with 8 bases matching TRBD2. The CDR3 has 15 residues. CDR1 and CDR2 (germline): KGHDR, SFDVKD. The V segment lost 3 bases and the J segment 2 bases; nucleotides outside the gene matches: 3. The CDR3 protein is CATSDLRGDTDTQYF. The CDR3 DNA reads TGTGCCACCAGTGATCTGCGGGGGGACACAGATACGCAGTATTTT.

The chain uses TRBV20-1 and TRBJ2-2; 9 bases are shared with TRBD1. The V segment lost 0 bases and the J segment 5 bases; nucleotides outside the gene matches: 16. From germline, CDR1 is DFQATT and CDR2 SNEGSKA (reference sequence). The CDR3 length is 19 residues. CDR3 in DNA: TGCAGTGCTAGAGACCGCGGAAAACAGGGGGCCTTCGGGACCGGGGAGCTGTTTTTT. As protein: CSARDRGKQGAFGTGELFF.

A few counts support this clonotype. The gene calls are TRBV6-6 and TRBJ1-2, with no clear D. Trimming removed 0 bases at V and 3 bases at J, with 2 bases between. The CDR3 is made up of 12 amino acids. Germline CDR1 MNHNY, CDR2 SVGAGI (reference sequence). The CDR3 sequence: CASSYSYYGYTF. DNA of the CDR3: TGTGCCAGCAGTTACTCATACTATGGCTACACCTTC.

This clonotype has a count of ten or more. The rearrangement joins TRBV6-1 to TRBJ1-2; 9 nucleotides align to TRBD1. The CDR3 has 16 amino acids. The V and J ends lost 7 bases and 0 bases, in that order; junction bases with no gene match: 9. The germline gives CDR1 MNHNS, CDR2 SASEGT. In nucleotides, the CDR3 is TGTGCCAGCAAGGCCGGGACAGGGAATACTAACTATGGCTACACCTTC. Its translation is CASKAGTGNTNYGYTF.

The genes are TRBV3-1 and TRBJ2-7; tentatively, D is TRBD1 (5 bases). The length of the CDR3 is 15 residues. Trimming removed 3 bases at V and 7 bases at J, with 19 bases between. Germline values: CDR1 LGHDT, CDR2 YNNKEL (reference sequence). CDR3 region: CASSQEMGPAREQYF. As DNA, the CDR3 is TGTGCCAGCAGCCAGGAGATGGGGCCCGCGAGGGAGCAGTACTTC.

This clonotype was seen more than once but under ten times. The chain links TRBV28 to TRBJ2-7; D perhaps matches TRBD1 (5 bases). Trimming shortened V by 1 base and J by 1 base, and 11 bases separated the two germline ends. The CDR3 consists of 15 residues. CDR1 MDHEN and CDR2 SYDVKM come from the germline V gene. The CDR3 here is CASSLFRTPSYEQYF. The CDR3 DNA reads as TGTGCCAGCAGTTTATTCCGGACACCTTCCTACGAGCAGTACTTC.

The V call is TRBV3-1, the J call TRBJ2-1; 12 nucleotides agree with TRBD2. The CDR3 contains 18 residues. Germline V lookup: CDR1 LGHDT, CDR2 YNNKEL (reference sequence). The J segment lost 1 base and the V segment lost 1 base, leaving 5 bases of the junction unmatched. The CDR3 nucleotides read TGTGCCAGCAGCCAAGGGACTAGCGGGGACTCTTCCTACAATGAGCAGTTCTTC. It codes for CASSQGTSGDSSYNEQFF.

The genes are TRBV7-2 and TRBJ2-2; perhaps TRBD2 as D (7 bases). Germline CDR1 SGHTA, CDR2 FQGNSA. V lost 8 bases to trimming and J lost 7 bases, with 17 bases between them. The CDR3 is 14 amino acids. The CDR3 loop reads CASGYAGAIGELFF. The CDR3 DNA follows: TGTGCCAGCGGGTATGCGGGGGCGATCGGGGAGCTGTTTTTT. Together with reference TRBV7-2 and TRBJ2-2, the CDR3 gives the full variable domain: GAGVSQSPSNKVTEKGKDVELRCDPISGHTALYWYRQSLGQGLEFLIYFQGNSAPDKSGLPSDRFSAERTGGSVSTLTIQRTQQEDSAVYLCASGYAGAIGELFFGEGSRLTVL.

The V call is TRBV12-3 or TRBV12-4, the J call TRBJ2-7, with unresolved D. Trimming removed 2 bases from V and 9 bases from J, with 14 bases in between. The CDR3 consists of 13 residues. In DNA, the CDR3 is TGTGCCAGCAGTTTAAGGCAGGAAGTCGTGCAGTACTTC. Its translation: CASSLRQEVVQYF.

In this sample, this clonotype turned up a few times. The chain recombines TRBV20-1 with TRBJ2-3, with D uncertain. The germline gives CDR1 DFQATT, CDR2 SNEGSKA (reference sequence). Deletions cut 1 base from V and 0 bases from J, with 8 bases between. CDR3 size: 14 residues. The CDR3 protein is CSARGGGSTDTQYF. The DNA for the CDR3 is TGCAGTGCTAGAGGGGGTGGGAGCACAGATACGCAGTATTTT.

This clonotype came up a few times. This chain uses TRBV20-1 with TRBJ1-5; 8 nucleotides align to TRBD1. The CDR3 runs 16 residues. Unmatched junction bases numbered 9, after V lost 2 bases and J lost 3 bases. Germline CDR1 is DFQATT and CDR2 is SNEGSKA (reference sequence). The CDR3 is CSARNPQGAFNQPQHF. CDR3 coding DNA: TGCAGTGCTAGAAATCCCCAGGGGGCCTTCAATCAGCCCCAGCATTTT.

The rearrangement links TRBV5-6 to TRBJ1-1, with D tentatively TRBD1 (6 bases). The CDR3 covers 14 residues. Trimming stripped 3 bases from V and 6 bases from J, with 15 bases between. Germline CDR1 reads SGHDT; CDR2 reads YYEEEE. This CDR3 is CASSSPGGGAEAFF. The CDR3 DNA reads as TGTGCCAGCAGCTCGCCCGGGGGCGGCGCTGAAGCTTTCTTT.

This rearrangement joins TRBV28 to TRBJ2-1; 8 bases map to TRBD2. Unmatched junction bases numbered 15, after V lost 6 bases and J lost 8 bases. The CDR3 loop spans 16 amino acids. Germline values: CDR1 MDHEN, CDR2 SYDVKM. Here the CDR3 reads CASSRASGLAIDEQFF. CDR3 in DNA: TGTGCCAGCAGCCGCGCCTCCGGACTAGCTATAGATGAGCAGTTCTTC.

This clonotype turned up a few times. The chain carries TRBV3-1 and TRBJ1-1; D is unresolved. CDR1 and CDR2 (germline): LGHDT, YNNKEL (reference sequence). The CDR3 sequence is 14 residues long. Between the trimmed V and J ends, which lost 8 bases and 6 bases, there was a span of 19 bases. The CDR3 bases are TGTGCCAGCTCATCTAGGGAGGGCGGCTCTGAAGCTTTCTTT. Its protein product is CASSSREGGSEAFF.

This clonotype was seen a few times. V is TRBV7-2 and J is TRBJ2-7, with 8 bases fitting TRBD2. J lost 6 bases, V lost 3 bases, and 7 bases had no gene match. Germline loops: CDR1 SGHTA, CDR2 FQGNSA. The CDR3 totals 14 residues. CDR3 coding DNA: TGTGCCAGCAGCTTGCACGGGAGGGCCTCCGAGCAGTACTTC. The encoded protein is CASSLHGRASEQYF.

The table lists this clonotype with a few counts. The chain uses TRBV6-1 and TRBJ2-2, with 7 nucleotides matching TRBD2. The V gene's germline CDR1 is MNHNS and CDR2 SASEGT. The CDR3 extends over 17 amino acids. V lost 0 bases and J lost 6; bases outside the gene matches: 10. This CDR3 is CASSEAGPWGGPGELFF. The DNA for the CDR3 is TGTGCCAGCAGTGAAGCGGGTCCTTGGGGGGGACCCGGGGAGCTGTTTTTT.

The chain employs TRBV18 and TRBJ2-4; no reliable D call. CDR3 length: 12 amino acids. Germline loops: CDR1 KGHSH, CDR2 LQKENI. Between the trimmed V and J ends, which lost 0 bases and 7 bases, there was a span of 4 bases. The CDR3, as DNA: TGTGCCAGCTCACCACCAGGGAACATTCAGTACTTC. It codes for CASSPPGNIQYF. Based on the CDR3 plus reference TRBV18 and TRBJ2-4, the full variable domain is NAGVMQNPRHLVRRRGQEARLRCSPMKGHSHVYWYRQLPEEGLKFMVYLQKENIIDESGMPKERFSAEFPKEGPSILRIQQVVRGDSAAYFCASSPPGNIQYFGAGTRLSVL.

This clonotype was counted only a few times. The rearrangement joins TRBV5-1 to TRBJ2-3; 12 positions agree with TRBD2. The CDR3 runs 17 residues. The germline CDR1 and CDR2 sequences are SGHRS and YFSETQ. V was pared by 1 base and J by 0 bases, with 3 bases of the junction left unmatched. The CDR3 sequence: CASSLWGTSGSTDTQYF. The CDR3 DNA sequence: TGCGCCAGCAGCTTGTGGGGGACTAGCGGGAGCACAGATACGCAGTATTTT.

Ten or more counts support this clonotype. The chain carries TRBV5-1 and TRBJ1-4; 8 positions agree with TRBD1. CDR1 and CDR2 (germline): SGHRS, YFSETQ. The CDR3 spans 16 residues. Unmatched junction bases numbered 8, after V lost 0 bases and J lost 7 bases. CDR3 region: CASSLGQGMRGEKLFF. CDR3 DNA: TGCGCCAGCAGCTTGGGACAGGGGATGCGTGGTGAAAAACTGTTTTTT.

The chain carries TRBV7-2 and TRBJ2-3; a possible D gene is TRBD2 (6 bases). Trimming took off 5 bases at V and 5 bases at J, with 20 bases between the two ends. CDR1 is SGHTA and CDR2 is FQGNSA in the germline V gene. This CDR3 contains 16 residues. CDR3 loop: CASSPARGNGQDTQYF. In DNA form, the CDR3 reads TGTGCCAGCAGCCCCGCCCGGGGGAACGGTCAAGATACGCAGTATTTT.

The chain joins TRBV10-3 to TRBJ2-1; 8 bases fit TRBD1. The CDR3 is 14 residues long. V was pared by 1 base and J by 8 bases, with 4 bases of the junction left unmatched. Germline V gene sequence: CDR1 ENHRY, CDR2 SYGVKD. CDR3 bases: TGTGCCATCAGTGAGTGGCAGGGGGCCCATGAGCAGTTCTTC. Its protein product is CAISEWQGAHEQFF.

V is TRBV20-1 and J is TRBJ2-1; possibly TRBD1 or TRBD2 for D (5 bases each). Germline V gives CDR1 DFQATT, CDR2 SNEGSKA (reference sequence). The CDR3 runs to 14 residues. V lost 5 bases and J lost 2, with 13 bases in between. CDR3 sequence: CSAHYQGPYNEQFF. CDR3 bases: TGCAGTGCTCATTATCAGGGACCCTACAATGAGCAGTTCTTC.

V gene TRBV11-1 combines with J gene TRBJ2-2, with 10 bases matching TRBD1. J gave up 0 bases and V 3 bases, and 10 bases lay outside the gene matches. Per the germline V gene, CDR1 is SGHAT and CDR2 is FQDESV (reference sequence). This CDR3 spans 19 amino acids. In DNA, the CDR3 is TGTGCCAGCAGCTTGCGGAGAAGACAGGGGGCTCCGAACACCGGGGAGCTGTTTTTT. This sequence encodes CASSLRRRQGAPNTGELFF.